The 16 T cell receptor beta chains presented below share a single source sample, sequenced in a study of technical replicates of blood from four donors. Sequencing used immunoSEQ multiplex PCR; TCRdb keeps in-frame clones, though not all of them. The sample records just under 100,000 clones, around 96% being singletons. The sequenced sample consisted of T cells isolated from PBMCs. The receptors here all came from a human donor in good health.

This chain joins TRBV18 and TRBJ1-3; D remains ambiguous. This CDR3 is 15 amino acids long. Germline CDR1 and CDR2: KGHSH and LQKENI. V lost 2 bases, J lost 0 bases, and 8 bases lay in between. CDR3 amino acids: CASSPGEFSGNTIYF. As DNA, the CDR3 is TGTGCCAGCTCACCAGGGGAGTTCTCTGGAAACACCATATATTTT.

The V and J genes are TRBV19 and TRBJ2-5; TRBD1 matches at 9 bases. There are 17 residues in the CDR3. Trimming took 6 bases from V and 0 from J; bases not matched to a gene: 11. Germline V gene data show CDR1 as LNHDA and CDR2 as SQIVND (reference sequence). The CDR3 reads CASSPQGQGPYQETQYF. CDR3 nucleotide sequence: TGTGCCAGTAGCCCCCAAGGACAGGGGCCGTACCAAGAGACCCAGTACTTC.

The rearrangement uses TRBV19 and TRBJ2-1; D gene unclear. Per the germline V gene, CDR1 is LNHDA and CDR2 is SQIVND (reference sequence). The V end was cut by 7 bases, the J end by 7 bases, with 17 bases between. CDR3 length: 14 residues. CDR3 in DNA: TGTGCCAGTATGTTGGCGGTCCTCGGGAATGAGCAGTTCTTC. This sequence encodes CASMLAVLGNEQFF.

J is TRBJ1-4 and V is TRBV28, with TRBD1 identical over 11 bases. Germline V gene sequence: CDR1 MDHEN, CDR2 SYDVKM. The ends lost 5 bases at V and 7 bases at J; junction bases unmatched: 3. This CDR3 is built from 14 residues. The CDR3 nucleotides read TGTGCCAGCAGTCCGGGACAGGGGGGTGAAAAACTGTTTTTT. It is translated as CASSPGQGGEKLFF. Combining the CDR3 with reference TRBV28 and TRBJ1-4 gives the whole variable domain DVKVTQSSRYLVKRTGEKVFLECVQDMDHENMFWYRQDPGLGLRLIYFSYDVKMKEKGDIPEGYSVSREKKERFSLILESASTNQTSMYLCASSPGQGGEKLFFGSGTQLSVL.

This clone appeared a single time. The V and J genes are TRBV18 and TRBJ1-2; maybe TRBD1 (5 bases). There are 14 residues in the CDR3. With 4 bases removed from V and 2 bases from J, the gap between germline ends came to 11 bases. Germline CDR1 and CDR2: KGHSH and LQKENI. CDR3 amino acids: CASSRLPGNYGYTF. CDR3 bases: TGTGCCAGCTCACGCCTTCCAGGGAACTATGGCTACACCTTC. Based on the CDR3 plus reference TRBV18 and TRBJ1-2, the full variable domain is NAGVMQNPRHLVRRRGQEARLRCSPMKGHSHVYWYRQLPEEGLKFMVYLQKENIIDESGMPKERFSAEFPKEGPSILRIQQVVRGDSAAYFCASSRLPGNYGYTFGSGTRLTVV.

This clone was seen just once. V is TRBV7-9 and J is TRBJ2-2, with a weak D call TRBD1 (5 bases). Germline lookup yields CDR1 SEHNR and CDR2 FQNEAQ (reference sequence). The V end lost 5 bases, the J end lost 0 bases, and 16 bases lay between the germline ends. The CDR3 runs 17 residues. CDR3 region: CASSRFMRTTNTGELFF. The CDR3 DNA is TGTGCCAGCAGCCGCTTTATGAGGACAACGAACACCGGGGAGCTGTTTTTT. Filled out from reference TRBV7-9 and TRBJ2-2, the complete variable domain reads DTGVSQNPRHKITKRGQNVTFRCDPISEHNRLYWYRQTLGQGPEFLTYFQNEAQLEKSRLLSDRFSAERPKGSFSTLEIQRTEQGDSAMYLCASSRFMRTTNTGELFFGEGSRLTVL.

The genes are TRBV5-6 and TRBJ2-7, with 9 bases identical to TRBD2. The germline V gene encodes CDR1 SGHDT and CDR2 YYEEEE. The CDR3 spans 16 residues. Germline trimming cut 0 bases from V and 7 bases from J; bases unmatched to any gene: 11. CDR3 in DNA: TGTGCCAGCAGCTTGGACCCCCTACTAGCGGGCCCGGAGCAGTACTTC. Translating it yields CASSLDPLLAGPEQYF. The variable domain in full, with the rest retrieved from reference TRBV5-6 and TRBJ2-7, is DAGVTQSPTHLIKTRGQQVTLRCSPKSGHDTVSWYQQALGQGPQFIFQYYEEEERQRGNFPDRFSGHQFPNYSSELNVNALLLGDSALYLCASSLDPLLAGPEQYFGPGTRLTVT.

The DNA for the CDR3 is TGTGCCAGCAGCCGTATTCCGCTTGACAGGCTAAATCAGCCCCAGCATTTT. It yields the protein CASSRIPLDRLNQPQHF. This chain connects TRBV5-4 to TRBJ1-5; TRBD1 might be the D (6 bases). This CDR3 is built from 17 residues. The V and J ends lost 4 bases and 4 bases respectively, with 21 bases between them. Germline V lookup: CDR1 SGHNT, CDR2 YYREEE (reference sequence).

The J gene is TRBJ2-7, the V gene TRBV5-1, with TRBD1 matching 7 bases. The CDR3 extends over 13 amino acids. CDR1 SGHRS and CDR2 YFSETQ come from the germline V gene. V dropped 4 bases and J dropped 3; count of bases not matched to a gene: 4. CDR3 coding DNA: TGCGCCAGCAGCCACCGGGACAGCTACGAGCAGTACTTC. Translated, it gives CASSHRDSYEQYF.

The CDR3 loop reads CASSELTGFNYGYTF. The CDR3 nucleotides are TGTGCCAGCAGTGAACTGACAGGGTTCAACTATGGCTACACCTTC. The chain uses TRBV25-1 and TRBJ1-2, with 7 bases identical to TRBD1. Germline V CDR1 and CDR2: MGHDK, SYGVNS. CDR3 length equals 15 residues. V lost 2 bases, J lost 2 bases, and 5 bases stayed unmatched.

The J gene is TRBJ2-3, the V gene TRBV18; 11 bases are a match to TRBD2. V lost 4 bases to trimming and J lost 1 base; unmatched junction nucleotides: 10. Germline V CDR1 and CDR2: KGHSH, LQKENI. The CDR3 totals 18 residues. The CDR3 loop reads CASSLKPHSGRGTDTQYF. The CDR3 nucleotides are TGTGCCAGCTCACTAAAGCCCCATAGCGGGAGGGGCACAGATACGCAGTATTTT.

This chain joins TRBV6-1 and TRBJ1-5; D unresolved. Germline V gives CDR1 MNHNS, CDR2 SASEGT. The CDR3 runs 14 residues. Trimming removed 10 bases at V and 7 bases at J, with 20 bases between. CDR3 in DNA: TGTGCCATCTCCTTCGCGGGTTTGGAGCAGCCCCAGCATTTT. Protein product: CAISFAGLEQPQHF.

The V and J genes are TRBV7-2 and TRBJ1-6, with 7 bases matching TRBD1. This CDR3 is built from 15 residues. V was clipped by 5 bases and J by 10 bases; unmatched bases: 11. Per the germline V gene, CDR1 is SGHTA and CDR2 is FQGNSA. CDR3 bases: TGTGCCAGCAGCCCCCGACAGGGCGTAGACTCACCCCTCCACTTT. It yields the protein CASSPRQGVDSPLHF.

This chain connects TRBV9 to TRBJ2-5; 8 bases align to TRBD1. V lost 3 bases and J lost 5; bases outside the gene matches: 6. This CDR3 is built from 14 residues. Per the germline V gene, CDR1 is SGDLS and CDR2 is YYNGEE. DNA of the CDR3: TGTGCCAGCAGCGCGACGTACAGGGGGGAGACCCAGTACTTC. This codes for CASSATYRGETQYF.

This sequence joins TRBV7-6 and TRBJ2-5; D ambiguous. The CDR3 extends over 13 amino acids. Germline V CDR1 and CDR2: SGHVS, FNYEAQ. V was trimmed by 4 bases and J by 5 bases, leaving 11 bases between them. CDR3 in amino acids: CASSSRDWETQYF. CDR3 nucleotide sequence: TGTGCCAGCAGCTCTAGAGACTGGGAGACCCAGTACTTC.

The gene calls are TRBV10-2 and TRBJ2-2; 7 positions agree with TRBD2. Germline-derived CDR1 and CDR2 are WSHSY and SAAADI. The ends lost 1 base at V and 4 bases at J; junction bases unmatched: 9. The CDR3 covers 17 residues. CDR3: CASSEFGPREGTGELFF. Written as DNA, the CDR3 is TGCGCCAGCAGTGAGTTCGGCCCCAGGGAGGGCACCGGGGAGCTGTTTTTT.